The 31 T cell receptor beta chains below all came from one sample that was sequenced in a study of shared clonotypes between healthy human individuals. Profiling relied on immunoSEQ multiplex PCR, and the TCRdb table lists in-frame clones only, not all of them. The sample contains roughly 1,100,000 clones, around 74% of which appear only once. The sample taken for sequencing was memory CD4+ T cells sorted from blood. Subset in this sample: CD45RA-negative fraction. These receptors originate from a man aged 18 to 30 in good health.

Remarks on this clone: Other DNA sequences of this sample code for an identical CDR3. The rearrangement uses TRBV10-3 and TRBJ2-2; 7 bases map to TRBD1. The CDR3 covers 14 residues. J lost 1 base, V lost 7 bases, and 3 bases had no gene match. CDR1 ENHRY and CDR2 SYGVKD come from the germline V gene. For the CDR3, the DNA is TGTGCCATCACCGGGACAGTGAACACCGGGGAGCTGTTTTTT. It yields the protein CAITGTVNTGELFF.

For this clone: Other nucleotide sequences in the sample specify the same CDR3. The V gene is TRBV6-5, the J gene TRBJ2-5; D is unresolved. V dropped 0 bases and J dropped 2 bases, with 4 bases sitting between them. The germline gives CDR1 MNHEY, CDR2 SVGAGI. This CDR3 is 13 amino acids long. The DNA for the CDR3 is TGTGCCAGCAGTTACTCGTTGCAAGAGACCCAGTACTTC. Its translation: CASSYSLQETQYF.

Note on this clone: This same CDR3 is encoded by further DNA sequences in the sample. V gene TRBV5-6 combines with J gene TRBJ2-1; D is unclear. Trimming stripped 5 bases from V and 4 bases from J, with 7 bases between. The CDR3 has 12 residues. CDR1 and CDR2 from the germline V gene are SGHDT and YYEEEE. The CDR3 spells CASSLLYNEQFF. CDR3 coding DNA: TGTGCCAGCAGTCTCTTGTACAATGAGCAGTTCTTC.

This clone has a single count. V usage is TRBV4-1 and J usage is TRBJ1-3, with D maybe TRBD1 (5 bases). Germline V CDR1 and CDR2: MGHRA, YSYEKL. The CDR3 runs to 17 residues. V was pared by 1 base and J by 1 base, with 14 bases between. This CDR3 reads CASSQVDGARSGNTIYF. The CDR3 coding sequence is TGCGCCAGCAGCCAAGTCGATGGGGCGAGGTCTGGAAACACCATATATTTT.

The chain employs TRBV5-1 and TRBJ2-1, with D perhaps TRBD2 (6 bases). Deletions cut 4 bases from V and 5 bases from J, with 13 bases between. This CDR3 spans 14 amino acids. The germline V gene encodes CDR1 SGHRS and CDR2 YFSETQ. The CDR3 nucleotides read TGCGCCAGCAGCCGTACTAGCAGCAACAATGAGCAGTTCTTC. Its translation: CASSRTSSNNEQFF.

V gene TRBV10-3 combines with J gene TRBJ1-2; 9 bases are shared with TRBD1. Germline CDR1 reads ENHRY; CDR2 reads SYGVKD. V dropped 7 bases and J dropped 0; count of bases not matched to a gene: 6. This CDR3 region has 15 residues. CDR3 nucleotide sequence: TGTGCCATCACCGGGACAGGGAACTCTAACTATGGCTACACCTTC. It yields the protein CAITGTGNSNYGYTF.

CDR3 DNA sequence: TGTGCCAGCGGAAACGAGAGATCCACCGGGGAGCTGTTTTTT. Translation gives CASGNERSTGELFF. The J gene is TRBJ2-2, the V gene TRBV2; D not certain. The germline V and J ends were trimmed by 8 bases and 4 bases, with 14 bases remaining between them. This CDR3 has 14 residues. Germline V gene lookup returns CDR1 SNHLY and CDR2 FYNNEI.

The chain employs TRBV30 and TRBJ2-7; the D gene is possibly TRBD1 (6 bases). CDR1 and CDR2 from the germline V gene are GTSNPN and SVGIG (reference sequence). V shed 0 bases and J shed 0 bases, with 12 bases lying between them. The CDR3 is made up of 15 amino acids. The CDR3 reads CAWSVGQPGSYEQYF. The CDR3, as DNA: TGTGCCTGGAGTGTAGGACAGCCAGGCTCCTACGAGCAGTACTTC. The full variable domain, completed using reference TRBV30 and TRBJ2-7, is SQTIHQWPATLVQPVGSPLSLECTVEGTSNPNLYWYRQAAGRGLQLLFYSVGIGQISSEVPQNLSASRPQDRQFILSSKKLLLSDSGFYLCAWSVGQPGSYEQYFGPGTRLTVT.

CDR3 loop: CASSGGGAYGYTF. CDR3 DNA: TGTGCCAGCAGCGGAGGTGGGGCCTATGGCTACACCTTC. The V gene is TRBV7-2, the J gene TRBJ1-2; D perhaps matches TRBD1 (5 bases). The V and J ends lost 5 bases and 4 bases respectively, with 11 bases between them. CDR1 SGHTA and CDR2 FQGNSA come from the germline V gene. There are 13 residues in the CDR3.

Comment on this clone: Other DNA sequences of this sample code for an identical CDR3. The chain couples TRBV7-2 to TRBJ2-6, with D unresolved. Germline V gene sequence: CDR1 SGHTA, CDR2 FQGNSA. The CDR3 sequence is 16 residues long. V shed 5 bases and J shed 0 bases, with 11 bases lying between them. The CDR3 nucleotides are TGTGCCAGCAGCCGAGGATTCTTCTCTGGGGCCAACGTCCTGACTTTC. The encoded protein is CASSRGFFSGANVLTF.

This clone was observed once. This chain connects TRBV4-3 to TRBJ2-3, with D maybe TRBD2 (5 bases). Germline-derived CDR1 and CDR2 are LGHNA and YSLEER. There are 16 residues in the CDR3. Deletions cut 1 base from V and 4 bases from J, with 15 bases between. CDR3 in amino acids: CASSQGTGVRADTQYF. In nucleotides, the CDR3 is TGCGCCAGCAGCCAAGGAACCGGGGTGCGGGCAGATACGCAGTATTTT.

This clone was found a few times. Other DNA sequences in this specimen translate into the identical CDR3. V and J are TRBV6-6 and TRBJ1-1; a possible D gene is TRBD1 (6 bases). The CDR3 length is 14 residues. V gave up 0 bases and J gave up 3 bases, with 8 bases separating them. Germline V CDR1 and CDR2: MNHNY, SVGAGI (reference sequence). The CDR3 loop reads CASSYSGGDTEAFF. CDR3 in DNA: TGTGCCAGCAGTTACTCTGGGGGCGACACTGAAGCTTTCTTT.

This clone was seen repeatedly, ten times or more. The rearrangement uses TRBV18 and TRBJ2-1, with 10 bases identical to TRBD2. Germline V gene sequence: CDR1 KGHSH, CDR2 LQKENI. After removal of 5 bases from V and 7 bases from J, the junction contained 2 bases not matched to a gene. This CDR3 has 13 amino acids. Here the CDR3 DNA reads TGTGCCAGCTCAAGTAGCGGGGGGAATGAGCAGTTCTTC. Translating it yields CASSSSGGNEQFF.

V usage is TRBV7-2 and J usage is TRBJ2-5; D possibly corresponds to TRBD1 (6 bases). The CDR3 is 14 residues long. V was shortened by 5 bases and J by 3 bases, with 13 bases between the two germline ends. The germline V gene encodes CDR1 SGHTA and CDR2 FQGNSA. CDR3 bases: TGTGCCAGCAGCATAGGGGGTTCCAAAGAGACCCAGTACTTC. Translation: CASSIGGSKETQYF.

This rearrangement joins TRBV5-1 to TRBJ1-2, with 12 bases lining up with TRBD1. Looked up from germline, CDR1 is SGHRS and CDR2 is YFSETQ. The CDR3 totals 17 residues. With V trimmed by 6 bases and J by 2 bases, 11 bases remained unmatched. The CDR3 loop is CASTHGGGTGGNYGYTF. DNA for the CDR3: TGCGCCAGCACCCACGGAGGTGGGACAGGGGGCAACTATGGCTACACCTTC. The full variable domain, with the rest looked up from reference TRBV5-1 and TRBJ1-2, is KAGVTQTPRYLIKTRGQQVTLSCSPISGHRSVSWYQQTPGQGLQFLFEYFSETQRNKGNFPGRFSGRQFSNSRSEMNVSTLELGDSALYLCASTHGGGTGGNYGYTFGSGTRLTVV.

The chain has TRBV7-2 and TRBJ1-2, with D unclear. The CDR3 covers 12 residues. The germline V and J ends were trimmed by 5 bases and 8 bases, with 12 bases remaining between them. Per germline, CDR1 SGHTA and CDR2 FQGNSA. CDR3 residues: CASSPASVGYTF. The CDR3 DNA reads TGTGCCAGCAGCCCTGCCTCGGTCGGCTACACCTTC.

V usage is TRBV5-1 and J usage is TRBJ1-1, with TRBD1 matching 7 bases. The CDR3 covers 15 residues. Germline V gives CDR1 SGHRS, CDR2 YFSETQ. Trimming at V came to 4 bases and at J to 0 bases, leaving 6 bases not matched to a gene. CDR3 in amino acids: CASSITGEMNTEAFF. The CDR3 DNA sequence: TGCGCCAGCAGCATTACAGGGGAGATGAACACTGAAGCTTTCTTT.

This chain uses TRBV6-1 with TRBJ2-7; possibly TRBD1 for D (6 bases). The CDR3 length is 14 residues. Germline V gene data show CDR1 as MNHNS and CDR2 as SASEGT. The V end lost 11 bases, the J end lost 5 bases, and 22 bases lay between the germline ends. This CDR3 reads CAGSMGQMGNEQYF. Here the CDR3 DNA reads TGTGCCGGAAGCATGGGACAAATGGGGAACGAGCAGTACTTC.

The V and J genes are TRBV5-4 and TRBJ2-2, with TRBD1 matching over 8 bases. This CDR3 is built from 17 residues. Trimming took 2 bases from V and 4 from J; bases not matched to a gene: 10. From germline, CDR1 is SGHNT and CDR2 YYREEE (reference sequence). CDR3 sequence (DNA): TGTGCCAGCAGCTTTGGACAGGGTGTAGGCGGCACCGGGGAGCTGTTTTTT. It specifies CASSFGQGVGGTGELFF.

This clone occurred many times. DNA for the CDR3: TGTGCCAGCAGCTTAGTGTCGACTAGCGGGAGGGCCGCGGGAGAGACCCAGTACTTC. Protein product: CASSLVSTSGRAAGETQYF. The chain combines TRBV13 with TRBJ2-5; 14 bases fit TRBD2. The CDR3 spans 19 residues. Looked up from germline, CDR1 is PRHDT and CDR2 is FYEKMQ (reference sequence). Trimming took 1 base from V and 4 from J; bases not matched to a gene: 11.

Only a few counts were recorded for this clone. The chain recombines TRBV5-3 with TRBJ2-5; no clear D gene. TRBV5-3 is an ORF, with its function uncertain. CDR3 size: 15 residues. V was clipped by 4 bases and J by 5 bases, with 18 bases between them. CDR3 amino acids: CARSRPYDSWETQYF. CDR3 DNA sequence: TGTGCCAGAAGCCGTCCTTATGACTCATGGGAGACCCAGTACTTC.

CDR3 coding DNA: TGTGCCAGCAGCTTGAGAGGGGGCACTGAAGCTTTCTTT. Translated: CASSLRGGTEAFF. The chain couples TRBV5-4 to TRBJ1-1, with a possible D match to TRBD1 (6 bases). The V end lost 1 base, the J end lost 4 bases, and 8 bases lay between the germline ends. The CDR3 runs 13 residues. Germline V gene data show CDR1 as SGHNT and CDR2 as YYREEE (reference sequence).

CDR3 protein: CASSPDSREQYF. CDR3 coding DNA: TGTGCCAGCTCACCTGACAGTCGCGAGCAGTACTTC. V is TRBV18 and J is TRBJ2-7, with D tentatively TRBD1 (5 bases). V lost 3 bases to trimming and J lost 6 bases, with 9 bases between them. Germline V lookup: CDR1 KGHSH, CDR2 LQKENI. The CDR3 sequence is 12 residues long.

J is TRBJ2-7 and V is TRBV9, with 10 positions matching TRBD1. This CDR3 is 14 amino acids long. The germline CDR1 and CDR2 sequences are SGDLS and YYNGEE. J was trimmed by 4 bases and V by 4 bases; bases with no gene match: 5. The CDR3 reads CASSPGTGVYEQYF. The CDR3 DNA sequence: TGTGCCAGCAGCCCCGGGACAGGGGTGTACGAGCAGTACTTC.

The V call is TRBV4-1, the J call TRBJ1-5; no definite D call. In germline, CDR1 is MGHRA, CDR2 YSYEKL. The CDR3 sequence is 14 residues long. V dropped 6 bases and J dropped 4 bases, with 13 bases sitting between them. The CDR3 bases are TGCGCCAGCAGTCAACCTACGGAAAATCAGCCCCAGCATTTT. Amino acid sequence: CASSQPTENQPQHF.

A remark on this clone: One base away lies a much larger clone, so this may be a sequencing read error. The rearrangement joins TRBV6-1 to TRBJ2-3; D gene unclear. The V end lost 7 bases, the J end lost 2 bases, and 4 bases lay between the germline ends. The CDR3 has 11 amino acids. CDR1 is MNHNS and CDR2 is SASEGT in the germline V gene. Written as DNA, the CDR3 is TGTGCCAGCACCGTCACAGATACGCAGTATTTT. Translating it yields CASTVTDTQYF.

The chain employs TRBV6-5 and TRBJ1-5; no reliable D call. V was clipped by 2 bases and J by 5 bases, with 7 bases between them. From germline, CDR1 is MNHEY and CDR2 SVGAGI. The CDR3 has 13 amino acids. For the CDR3, the DNA is TGTGCCAGCAGTTACGACGGTGATCAGCCCCAGCATTTT. Translating it yields CASSYDGDQPQHF.

V is TRBV21-1 and J is TRBJ1-5; whether TRBD1, the table's D call, matches the DNA was not checked. TRBV21-1 is classified as a pseudogene. This CDR3 has 15 amino acids. The CDR3 reads CASSKEETPDQPQHF. CDR3 nucleotides: TGTGCCAGCAGCAAAGAAGAGACACCGGATCAGCCCCAGCATTTT.

This clone has a handful of counts. The chain is built from TRBV9 and TRBJ1-1; 8 positions agree with TRBD1. The trim removed 0 bases at V and 1 base at J, leaving 5 bases unmatched. Germline CDR1 is SGDLS and CDR2 is YYNGEE. The length of the CDR3 is 16 residues. The CDR3 nucleotides read TGTGCCAGCAGCGTAGCTGTAGGGACAGGGAACACTGAAGCTTTCTTT. Translation: CASSVAVGTGNTEAFF.

V usage is TRBV25-1 and J usage is TRBJ1-6; a possible D gene is TRBD1 (6 bases). V gave up 7 bases and J gave up 10 bases, with 14 bases separating them. There are 13 residues in the CDR3. Germline-derived CDR1 and CDR2 are MGHDK and SYGVNS. In DNA, the CDR3 is TGTGCCAGCAATCGGGGGCTCGGATCACCCCTCCACTTT. This encodes CASNRGLGSPLHF.

The chain recombines TRBV5-1 with TRBJ1-6; D not resolved. The CDR3 covers 13 residues. CDR1 and CDR2 (germline): SGHRS, YFSETQ. Between the trimmed V and J ends, which lost 0 bases and 7 bases, there was a span of 5 bases. Written as DNA, the CDR3 is TGCGCCAGCAGCTTGGATTGGAATTCACCCCTCCACTTT. It codes for CASSLDWNSPLHF.